Shown below are 15 T cell receptor beta chains from a single sample sequenced in a study of CD8 T cells in Susac syndrome. RNA amounts of 0.5 to 1 ug underwent reverse transcription with random hexamers. TCRdb reprocessed the immunoSEQ multiplex PCR reads with MiXCR, giving one entry per CDR3 protein. The table records 150,000 to 200,000 distinct CDR3 sequences, about 93% of them present only once. The sample consisted of CD4+ T cells from PBMCs. The receptors originated from a human donor in good health.

The chain employs TRBV25-1 and TRBJ1-6, with 7 positions matching TRBD1. V shed 8 bases, J shed 7 bases, and the junction held 8 bases outside the gene matches. From germline, CDR1 is MGHDK and CDR2 SYGVNS. The CDR3 length is 14 residues. DNA for the CDR3: TGTGCCAGCGTAAGACAGGGATTCAATTCACCCCTCCACTTT. Translation: CASVRQGFNSPLHF.

V usage is TRBV3-1 and J usage is TRBJ1-2; the match to TRBD1 covers 9 bases. The ends lost 5 bases at V and 8 bases at J; junction bases unmatched: 9. Germline-derived CDR1 and CDR2 are LGHDT and YNNKEL (reference sequence). This CDR3 comprises 14 residues. The CDR3 here is CASSTGTGIGGYTF. Here the CDR3 DNA reads TGTGCCAGCAGCACCGGGACAGGGATAGGCGGCTACACCTTC.

The genes are TRBV7-9 and TRBJ1-4; 8 nucleotides match TRBD1. The germline V gene has CDR1 SEHNR and CDR2 FQNEAQ (reference sequence). V shed 6 bases and J 8 bases; nucleotides not matched to a gene: 23. The CDR3 consists of 19 residues. The CDR3 coding sequence is TGTGCCAGCAGTCCGGGACAGGCTTTCAATCGAGTAATTGGCGAAAAACTGTTTTTT. Amino acid sequence: CASSPGQAFNRVIGEKLFF.

V gene TRBV30 combines with J gene TRBJ1-1; 10 bases are a match to TRBD1. CDR1 is GTSNPN and CDR2 is SVGIG in the germline V gene (reference sequence). Trimming took 8 bases from V and 6 from J; bases not matched to a gene: 3. The CDR3 consists of 11 residues. CDR3 amino acids: CAGTGVSEAFF. CDR3 nucleotide sequence: TGTGCCGGGACAGGGGTGTCTGAAGCTTTCTTT.

About this clonotype: An end of the junction does not agree with germline; a read error may underlie this. This rearrangement joins TRBV24-1 to TRBJ2-7; D is possibly TRBD2 (5 bases). The CDR3 consists of 10 residues. In germline, CDR1 is KGHDR, CDR2 SFDVKD. The DNA for the CDR3 is TGTGCCACCAGTGATTGTCAACGGGGTTTC. The encoded protein is CATSDCQRGF.

This clonotype is a singleton in its sample. The chain employs TRBV5-6 and TRBJ2-5; no clear D. There are 16 residues in the CDR3. Germline loops: CDR1 SGHDT, CDR2 YYEEEE. Between the trimmed V and J ends, which lost 0 bases and 4 bases, there was a span of 16 bases. CDR3 residues: CASSLGAEWRVETQYF. The CDR3, as DNA: TGTGCCAGCAGCTTGGGAGCAGAATGGAGAGTAGAGACCCAGTACTTC.

The gene calls are TRBV5-1 and TRBJ2-2, with 12 bases aligning to TRBD2. Unmatched junction bases numbered 4, after V lost 4 bases and J lost 0 bases. The CDR3 sequence is 17 residues long. The germline gives CDR1 SGHRS, CDR2 YFSETQ. The CDR3 spells CASSLRTSGANTGELFF. The CDR3, as DNA: TGCGCCAGCAGCCTCAGGACTAGCGGGGCGAACACCGGGGAGCTGTTTTTT.

The CDR3 DNA follows: TGTGCCAGCAGCCAAGGAGGAGGTAGCGGGGGCAATGAGCAGTTCTTC. This sequence encodes CASSQGGGSGGNEQFF. This rearrangement joins TRBV3-1 to TRBJ2-1, with 9 bases lining up with TRBD2. Germline V gives CDR1 LGHDT, CDR2 YNNKEL (reference sequence). J was trimmed by 6 bases and V by 1 base; bases with no gene match: 7. The CDR3 contains 16 residues.

This chain uses TRBV14 with TRBJ1-5, with D unclear. There are 13 residues in the CDR3. The V end lost 0 bases, the J end lost 7 bases, and 7 bases lay between the germline ends. CDR1 SGHDN and CDR2 FVKESK come from the germline V gene. This chain's CDR3 is CASSQDSVQPQHF. Here the CDR3 DNA reads TGTGCCAGCAGCCAAGATTCGGTCCAGCCCCAGCATTTT.

This clonotype appeared a few times. The chain recombines TRBV4-1 with TRBJ2-7; D might be TRBD2 (7 bases). With 3 bases removed from V and 1 base from J, the gap between germline ends came to 16 bases. CDR1 is MGHRA, CDR2 YSYEKL, per germline. The length of the CDR3 is 16 residues. CDR3 nucleotide sequence: TGCGCCAGCAGCCAGCCGGGGGGCAGGCGATCCTACGAGCAGTACTTC. As protein: CASSQPGGRRSYEQYF.

The gene calls are TRBV3-1 and TRBJ2-4, with TRBD1 as a possible D gene (6 bases). This CDR3 is 21 amino acids long. The V end lost 0 bases, the J end lost 0 bases, and 24 bases lay between the germline ends. Germline loops: CDR1 LGHDT, CDR2 YNNKEL (reference sequence). Here the CDR3 DNA reads TGTGCCAGCAGCCAAGATCGTCGTTGGTCAGGGGTGGATGAAGCCAAAAACATTCAGTACTTC. It translates to CASSQDRRWSGVDEAKNIQYF.

This clonotype has only a few counts. The chain recombines TRBV7-9 with TRBJ1-1, with 8 nucleotides matching TRBD1. CDR1 is SEHNR and CDR2 is FQNEAQ in the germline V gene (reference sequence). After removal of 2 bases from V and 4 bases from J, the junction contained 3 bases not matched to a gene. The CDR3 consists of 14 residues. CDR3 nucleotide sequence: TGTGCCAGCAGCTTACGGACAGGGCCCACTGAAGCTTTCTTT. Protein: CASSLRTGPTEAFF.

The genes are TRBV14 and TRBJ2-6; D is unresolved. Per germline, CDR1 SGHDN and CDR2 FVKESK. There are 13 residues in the CDR3. Trimming removed 7 bases from V and 8 bases from J, with 12 bases in between. DNA of the CDR3: TGTGCCAGCAACGCTCTGGGGTCCAACGTCCTGACTTTC. It encodes CASNALGSNVLTF.

This chain links TRBV28 with TRBJ1-4; possibly TRBD1 for D (5 bases). This CDR3 is 13 amino acids long. Trimming cost V 3 bases and J 6 bases, with 8 bases left between them. The germline CDR1 and CDR2 sequences are MDHEN and SYDVKM. The CDR3 nucleotides are TGTGCCAGCAGTTTCCAGGGTTATGAAAAACTGTTTTTT. It specifies CASSFQGYEKLFF. The variable domain in full, with the rest retrieved from reference TRBV28 and TRBJ1-4, is DVKVTQSSRYLVKRTGEKVFLECVQDMDHENMFWYRQDPGLGLRLIYFSYDVKMKEKGDIPEGYSVSREKKERFSLILESASTNQTSMYLCASSFQGYEKLFFGSGTQLSVL.

V gene TRBV19 combines with J gene TRBJ1-1; TRBD1 aligns across 7 bases. This CDR3 comprises 14 residues. V gave up 5 bases and J gave up 7 bases; unmatched junction bases: 10. From germline, CDR1 is LNHDA and CDR2 SQIVND (reference sequence). CDR3 sequence: CASSSSGTDFEAFF. The CDR3 DNA is TGTGCCAGTAGTTCATCCGGGACAGATTTTGAAGCTTTCTTT.